This TCR beta chain was documented in a study of early T cells in non-severe SARS-CoV-2 infection. Whole-study context: Whole-blood bulk RNA, unsorted, was sequenced, and chains were unpaired. Whole-study findings and limits: Lookups in VDJdb leaned toward anti-spike CD8 responses and missed private and CD4 specificities.

Note on this clonotype: Its cognate antigen is unknown.

Individual cDNA molecules received unique molecular identifiers. Via MiXCR, TCRdb re-called the 5' RACE reads, giving one row per CDR3 protein. The sample has about 66,000 distinct CDR3 sequences, about 13% seen once. This CDR3 contains 12 residues. From germline, CDR1 is SGHVS and CDR2 FQNEAQ. The trim removed 5 bases at V and 17 bases at J, leaving 7 bases unmatched. The sequenced sample consisted of whole blood. V gene TRBV7-8 combines with J gene TRBJ1-6, with TRBD1 identical over 9 bases. This receptor was identified in an adult who was a healthcare worker with PCR-confirmed SARS-CoV-2 infection or an uninfected control (not recorded which). The DNA for the CDR3 is TGTGCCAGCAGCACGACAGGGGGAGCGGTCCACTTT. Translated: CASSTTGGAVHF. Full variable domain (remainder filled in from reference TRBV7-8 and TRBJ1-6): GAGVSQSPRYKVAKRGQDVALRCDPISGHVSLFWYQQALGQGPEFLTYFQNEAQLDKSGLPSDRFFAERPEGSVSTLKIQRTQQEDSAVYLCASSTTGGAVHFGNGTRLTVT.